This TCR beta chain was captured by sequencing in a study of cytomegalovirus exposure and HLA in healthy donors. Findings of the study overall: Presence/absence results assume similar sequencing depth per donor, which may not hold. A later analysis found common viral pathogens apparently linked to several of the most significant clusters.

This PCR relied on a set of 60 Vbeta primers and 13 Jbeta primers. Per the original methods: Later analysis identified tens of millions of unique TCR beta chains, about 12 million shared. Profiling relied on immunoSEQ multiplex PCR, and the TCRdb table lists in-frame clones only, not all of them. V and J calls and clone size are given by that table; D and trimming were obtained from the DNA. The profile covers 130,000 or so clones, with around 80% appearing a single time and 1.5% taken by the ten largest. Concerning this clone: Its antigen is currently unknown.

Each of the donors was a healthy bone marrow donor. V dropped 4 bases and J dropped 8 bases, with 14 bases sitting between them. The V gene's germline CDR1 is SGHTA and CDR2 FQGNSA. The CDR3 sequence is 13 residues long. This sequence originates from a woman between 18 and 29 years old in good health and CMV-seronegative. V is TRBV7-2 and J is TRBJ1-2; D is unresolved. Sample: PBMCs. The DNA of the CDR3 is TGTGCCAGCAGCTCGAACGGCGCGGGAGGCTACACCTTC. This encodes CASSSNGAGGYTF.